Following are 23 T cell receptor beta chains from one sample sequenced in a study of OX40 agonist ivuxolimab in advanced cancers. Libraries were prepared by immunoSEQ multiplex PCR; TCRdb keeps only in-frame clonotypes and omits some of them. The sample has 90,000 to 100,000 clones; about 88% are singletons. Sequencing used CD4+ or CD8+ T cells sorted from blood, obtained in a trial of the OX40 agonist ivuxolimab. These receptors were taken from an adult with an advanced solid tumor such as melanoma, head and neck, liver or kidney cancer.

The chain recombines TRBV6-5 with TRBJ2-3; D is perhaps TRBD2 (5 bases). The CDR3 is 15 amino acids. The germline gives CDR1 MNHEY, CDR2 SVGAGI. Deletions cut 0 bases from V and 6 bases from J, with 13 bases between. In DNA form, the CDR3 reads TGTGCCAGCAGTTACTCGAGGGCCCGGGCTGATACGCAGTATTTT. It yields the protein CASSYSRARADTQYF.

The genes are TRBV5-6 and TRBJ2-5; 7 bases agree with TRBD1. CDR1 SGHDT and CDR2 YYEEEE come from the germline V gene. CDR3 length: 14 residues. V shed 4 bases, J shed 2 bases, and the junction held 5 bases outside the gene matches. The CDR3 loop is CASSPGTVQETQYF. DNA for the CDR3: TGTGCCAGCAGCCCGGGGACAGTACAAGAGACCCAGTACTTC. Together with reference TRBV5-6 and TRBJ2-5, the CDR3 gives the full variable domain: DAGVTQSPTHLIKTRGQQVTLRCSPKSGHDTVSWYQQALGQGPQFIFQYYEEEERQRGNFPDRFSGHQFPNYSSELNVNALLLGDSALYLCASSPGTVQETQYFGPGTRLLVL.

In its sample, this clone was seen once. The chain has TRBV4-3 and TRBJ1-3, with D perhaps TRBD1 (5 bases). This CDR3 region has 15 residues. Germline V lookup: CDR1 LGHNA, CDR2 YSLEER. V was shortened by 4 bases and J by 2 bases, with 12 bases between the two germline ends. The CDR3 loop is CASSPRWGAGNTIYF. DNA of the CDR3: TGCGCCAGCAGCCCCCGGTGGGGGGCTGGAAACACCATATATTTT.

Regarding this clone: Other nucleotide sequences from this sample produce the same CDR3. V and J are TRBV6-6 and TRBJ1-2; D may be TRBD1 (6 bases). Trimming removed 5 bases from V and 2 bases from J, with 9 bases in between. Germline V gene lookup returns CDR1 MNHNY and CDR2 SVGAGI (reference sequence). This CDR3 is built from 13 residues. The CDR3 DNA follows: TGTGCCAGCAGTCCCACAGGGAACTATGGCTACACCTTC. Protein: CASSPTGNYGYTF.

The chain links TRBV30 to TRBJ1-5; D not certain. Germline V CDR1 and CDR2: GTSNPN, SVGIG (reference sequence). The CDR3 loop spans 14 amino acids. V was trimmed by 5 bases and J by 0 bases, leaving 11 bases between them. CDR3 DNA: TGTGCCTGGGGAGAGGGCTATAGCAATCAGCCCCAGCATTTT. Translated: CAWGEGYSNQPQHF.

The count of this clone is one. This rearrangement joins TRBV4-1 to TRBJ2-6; 7 bases are shared with TRBD1. This CDR3 region has 15 residues. Germline assignment: CDR1 MGHRA and CDR2 YSYEKL. The V and J ends lost 4 bases and 1 base, in that order; junction bases with no gene match: 1. The CDR3 coding sequence is TGCGCCAGCAGCCGACAGGGATCTGGGGCCAACGTCCTGACTTTC. Translated, it gives CASSRQGSGANVLTF.

The genes are TRBV4-3 and TRBJ1-1, with D possibly matching TRBD1 (5 bases). The CDR3 totals 13 residues. CDR1 is LGHNA and CDR2 is YSLEER in the germline V gene. Trimming removed 4 bases from V and 4 bases from J, with 10 bases in between. Written as DNA, the CDR3 is TGCGCCAGCAGCCTCGAGAGGGGCACTGAAGCTTTCTTT. It is translated as CASSLERGTEAFF.

The count of this clone is one. Other DNA sequences from this sample encode an identical CDR3 as well. The rearrangement links TRBV27 to TRBJ2-1; 11 bases align to TRBD2. The CDR3 runs to 15 residues. The trim removed 7 bases at V and 2 bases at J, leaving 4 bases unmatched. Per the germline V gene, CDR1 is MNHEY and CDR2 is SMNVEV (reference sequence). The CDR3 protein is CASTGTSGTYNEQFF. The CDR3 nucleotides are TGTGCCAGCACCGGGACTAGCGGTACCTACAATGAGCAGTTCTTC.

The chain recombines TRBV19 with TRBJ1-5, with 8 bases that match TRBD1. J was trimmed by 7 bases and V by 2 bases; bases with no gene match: 10. CDR1 and CDR2 (germline): LNHDA, SQIVND (reference sequence). The CDR3 sequence is 16 residues long. In DNA form, the CDR3 reads TGTGCCAGTAGTATAATCGGCAGGGGGCTTCGGCAGCCCCAGCATTTT. Translation: CASSIIGRGLRQPQHF.

The chain uses TRBV28 and TRBJ1-1, with TRBD1 matching over 10 bases. This CDR3 spans 14 amino acids. The V gene's germline CDR1 is MDHEN and CDR2 SYDVKM. After removal of 7 bases from V and 1 base from J, the junction contained 3 bases not matched to a gene. The CDR3 nucleotides are TGTGCCAGCAAGACAGGGGGCACGAACACTGAAGCTTTCTTT. The encoded protein is CASKTGGTNTEAFF.

The chain links TRBV7-9 to TRBJ1-5, with 7 nucleotides matching TRBD1. The CDR3 is 16 amino acids. The J segment lost 4 bases and the V segment lost 5 bases, leaving 11 bases of the junction unmatched. Looked up from germline, CDR1 is SEHNR and CDR2 is FQNEAQ (reference sequence). CDR3 sequence: CASSLGDRLTNQPQHF. In nucleotides, the CDR3 is TGTGCCAGCAGCCTAGGGGACAGACTAACTAATCAGCCCCAGCATTTT.

The sample holds one count of this clone. Other DNA sequences in the same sample also yield this CDR3. The chain has TRBV7-3 and TRBJ2-2; unclear D gene. V was trimmed by 4 bases and J by 3 bases, leaving 3 bases between them. Per germline, CDR1 SGHTA and CDR2 FQGTGA. This CDR3 has 12 residues. CDR3 coding DNA: TGTGCCAGCAGCTCGGACACCGGGGAGCTGTTTTTT. This sequence encodes CASSSDTGELFF.

A single count supports this clone. This rearrangement joins TRBV19 to TRBJ1-4; 9 nucleotides agree with TRBD1. Germline lookup yields CDR1 LNHDA and CDR2 SQIVND (reference sequence). The CDR3 runs to 14 residues. The V and J ends lost 7 bases and 8 bases, in that order; junction bases with no gene match: 8. As DNA, the CDR3 is TGTGCCAGTAAGAACCGGGACAGGGAGGAAAAACTGTTTTTT. Residues: CASKNRDREEKLFF. The whole variable domain, filled in from reference TRBV19 and TRBJ1-4, reads DGGITQSPKYLFRKEGQNVTLSCEQNLNHDAMYWYRQDPGQGLRLIYYSQIVNDFQKGDIAEGYSVSREKKESFPLTVTSAQKNPTAFYLCASKNRDREEKLFFGSGTQLSVL.

V usage is TRBV13 and J usage is TRBJ1-1, with D tentatively TRBD1 (6 bases). V lost 5 bases and J lost 4, with 14 bases in between. There are 14 residues in the CDR3. Germline loops: CDR1 PRHDT, CDR2 FYEKMQ (reference sequence). For the CDR3, the DNA is TGTGCCAGCAGCCCAGGGGCCGGGGTCACTGAAGCTTTCTTT. The encoded protein is CASSPGAGVTEAFF.

The chain is built from TRBV5-1 and TRBJ1-1; D might be TRBD1 (5 bases). CDR3 size: 14 residues. Germline V gene sequence: CDR1 SGHRS, CDR2 YFSETQ. Trimming took 0 bases from V and 7 from J, leaving 13 bases between them. As DNA, the CDR3 is TGCGCCAGCAGCTTGGGTGGGGGGGATGATGAAGCTTTCTTT. Protein: CASSLGGGDDEAFF. The variable domain in full, with the rest retrieved from reference TRBV5-1 and TRBJ1-1, is KAGVTQTPRYLIKTRGQQVTLSCSPISGHRSVSWYQQTPGQGLQFLFEYFSETQRNKGNFPGRFSGRQFSNSRSEMNVSTLELGDSALYLCASSLGGGDDEAFFGQGTRLTVV.

The CDR3 here is CASSGSLTGELGAFF. The CDR3 DNA follows: TGCGCCAGCAGCGGAAGCCTCACAGGGGAACTGGGAGCTTTCTTT. V gene TRBV4-3 combines with J gene TRBJ1-1; 7 bases are shared with TRBD1. This CDR3 region has 15 residues. The J segment lost 10 bases and the V segment lost 5 bases, leaving 16 bases of the junction unmatched. Germline CDR1 LGHNA, CDR2 YSLEER.

This chain connects TRBV27 to TRBJ1-1; 8 nucleotides match TRBD1. The CDR3 has 15 amino acids. Germline CDR1 and CDR2: MNHEY and SMNVEV (reference sequence). Germline trimming cut 3 bases from V and 3 bases from J; bases unmatched to any gene: 6. The CDR3 nucleotides are TGTGCCAGCAGTTTTGGCAGGGGGCGCGACACTGAAGCTTTCTTT. It codes for CASSFGRGRDTEAFF.

The V call is TRBV6-1, the J call TRBJ1-2, with 8 bases aligning to TRBD1. Unmatched junction bases numbered 2, after V lost 5 bases and J lost 3 bases. CDR3 length: 13 amino acids. From germline, CDR1 is MNHNS and CDR2 SASEGT. The CDR3, as DNA: TGTGCCAGCAGTCTGGACAGGGACTATGGCTACACCTTC. Residues: CASSLDRDYGYTF.

J is TRBJ1-2 and V is TRBV5-6, with a tentative D call TRBD1 (5 bases). The length of the CDR3 is 14 residues. V was shortened by 0 bases and J by 4 bases, with 10 bases between the two germline ends. The germline V gene has CDR1 SGHDT and CDR2 YYEEEE. CDR3 amino acids: CASSLGGVAYGYTF. CDR3 DNA sequence: TGTGCCAGCAGCTTGGGGGGGGTAGCCTATGGCTACACCTTC.

This chain connects TRBV2 to TRBJ2-3; D is ambiguous. The germline CDR1 and CDR2 sequences are SNHLY and FYNNEI. V gave up 11 bases and J gave up 2 bases, with 14 bases separating them. This CDR3 has 13 amino acids. The CDR3 bases are TGTGCCCCAACGGCAGGAAACACAGATACGCAGTATTTT. Translated, it gives CAPTAGNTDTQYF.

The chain joins TRBV27 to TRBJ1-1; the D gene is possibly TRBD1 (6 bases). V was cut by 6 bases and J by 4 bases, with 15 bases left in between. There are 14 residues in the CDR3. Per the germline V gene, CDR1 is MNHEY and CDR2 is SMNVEV (reference sequence). The CDR3 loop is CASSLDRISTEAFF. The DNA for the CDR3 is TGTGCCAGCAGCCTCGACAGGATTAGCACTGAAGCTTTCTTT.

The chain combines TRBV7-3 with TRBJ2-6, with unresolved D. Trimming removed 8 bases from V and 1 base from J, with 6 bases in between. Looked up from germline, CDR1 is SGHTA and CDR2 is FQGTGA. The CDR3 runs 13 residues. Here the CDR3 reads CASALSGANVLTF. The CDR3 DNA sequence: TGTGCCAGCGCCCTATCTGGGGCCAACGTCCTGACTTTC. The entire variable domain, with the rest obtained from reference TRBV7-3 and TRBJ2-6, is as follows: GAGVSQTPSNKVTEKGKYVELRCDPISGHTALYWYRQSLGQGPEFLIYFQGTGAADDSGLPNDRFFAVRPEGSVSTLKIQRTERGDSAVYLCASALSGANVLTFGAGSRLTVL.

The chain carries TRBV28 and TRBJ1-2; TRBD1 aligns across 7 bases. The CDR3 totals 15 residues. Losses at the gene ends were 3 bases for V and 0 bases for J; bases not matched to a gene: 4. CDR1 and CDR2 (germline): MDHEN, SYDVKM. The CDR3 protein is CASSFSGQTNYGYTF. CDR3 in DNA: TGTGCCAGCAGTTTTTCGGGACAGACTAACTATGGCTACACCTTC.